The source of this T cell receptor (beta chain) is a study of CD8+ T cells in alopecia areata. General study points: Uncertainty remains about how baseline CD8+ expansion links to response, with one nonresponder. It was observed that many expanded lesional clones persisted in scalp and blood during tofacitinib. TCR sharing across patients was less clear than in mice, possibly HLA-related. Administration of tofacitinib significantly diminished scalp clonality and expanded CD8+ clones within the top 100.

A note on this clone: What it binds is not known.

The sample's treatment: oral pan-JAK inhibitor, 5-10 mg twice daily. The CDR3 is 13 residues long. V was trimmed by 4 bases and J by 6 bases, leaving 13 bases between them. CDR1 and CDR2 (germline): SGHTA, FQGTGA. Extracted RNA was reverse transcribed into cDNA, the sequencing template. The repertoire was sequenced with immunoSEQ multiplex PCR; TCRdb's copy has only in-frame clones and lacks some. The sample consists of around 180,000 clones, more than 50% of them appearing once. The input for sequencing was CD4+ T cells sorted from blood, taken at week 24, from a patient treated with tofacitinib. This clonotype was obtained from a human donor with alopecia areata. This chain uses TRBV7-3 with TRBJ2-7, with a weak D call TRBD2 (5 bases). CDR3 bases: TGTGCCAGCAGCTACAACCGGGGTGGCGAGCAGTACTTC. This encodes CASSYNRGGEQYF.